This T cell receptor (beta chain) was obtained from a study of cytomegalovirus exposure and HLA in healthy donors (dated by TCRdb to 2016 to 2017). In terms of the full investigation: According to a later analysis, one platform produced both the 120 validation repertoires and the 670 or so repertoires of the first cohort. The study aimed to test whether cataloging public T cell receptors could reveal signatures of past pathogen exposure. Along with the roughly 700-subject first cohort, a separate validation cohort of approximately 110 different subjects was used. The study combined high-throughput TCR immunosequencing, statistical association of individual TCRs with disease status, and machine learning to predict cytomegalovirus infection status.

The CDR3 runs 13 residues from the cysteine to the phenylalanine. Solely the CDR3 DNA is kept, with 39 bases framed from the first base. V loses 4 bases, J loses 4 bases, and the germline ends lie 10 bases apart. Sequences GTSNPN (CDR1) and SVGIG (CDR2) are obtained from the germline V gene (reference sequence). Here is what the overall study found, with its caveats: Across donors, most TCR sequences were observed very rarely, whereas some public TCRs were present in many individuals. Cytomegalovirus status was reported to be diagnosed by the classifier with high specificity and sensitivity in both the original and validation cohorts. A total of some 180 TCR beta chains were listed by the study as associated with cytomegalovirus. The authors suggested that the approach could potentially be extended to other disease states and immunological phenotypes. The validation cohort had no HLA typing available for a later analysis, so co-occurrence within that cohort was assessed over all 120 or so repertoires. In vitro tests confirmed that a few of the cytomegalovirus-associated TCR beta chains recognize cytomegalovirus antigens. Subsequent analysis determined that TCRs grouped into clusters in the first cohort also showed a tendency toward co-occurrence across the roughly 130 validation repertoires, and 94% of cluster scores exceeded 0.

Libraries were prepared through the immunoSEQ multiplex PCR assay. Turning to the authors' computational methods: To diagnose cytomegalovirus status from the catalog of TCR beta chain sequences, a statistical classification framework was built. TCRdb took this table from immuneACCESS and kept in-frame rearrangements with V and J called. Such tables lack part of the clones; where checked against another copy, unresolved V genes explain under half of the gap, and the rest is unexplained. V and J calls and clone size are copied from that table; D and trimming were computed from the DNA. The sample has about 62,000 clones on record, 85% to 95% of them singletons. In total, the top ten clones hold roughly 7.3% of the sample. In the case of this clone: The target of this receptor is not known. Per-base quality was not reported, and no clone a single base away is much larger than it.

Separate from the approximately 700-subject first cohort, the validation cohort of roughly 120 subjects was the group to which the donors belonged. Rearrangement joined TRBV30 to TRBJ1-4; the D gene lacks a confident call. The source of this sequence is a woman aged 18-29 years in good health and CMV-seropositive. The specimen sequenced was PBMCs. The CDR3: CAWKGGLNEKLFF. The DNA sequence is TGTGCCTGGAAGGGCGGGCTTAATGAAAAACTGTTTTTT.